The 10 T cell receptor beta chains reported below all come from one sample, sequenced in a study of radiotherapy plus CTLA-4 blockade in lung cancer. Repertoires were generated with immunoSEQ multiplex PCR, while TCRdb's copy carries only in-frame clones and drops some. In the table there are 90,000 to 100,000 clones, approximately 72% of which are singletons. This specimen consisted of peripheral blood, obtained from a patient treated with radiotherapy plus ipilimumab. Receptor source: a human donor with non-small cell lung cancer who had a partial response to radiotherapy plus ipilimumab. Some clones in this sample may be carry-over from other donors' samples.

On this clone itself: An end of the junction does not agree with germline; a read error may underlie this. The chain employs TRBV9 and TRBJ2-2; perhaps TRBD2 as D (5 bases). The germline V gene encodes CDR1 SGDLS and CDR2 YYNGEE. The CDR3 extends over 16 amino acids. The CDR3 nucleotides are TGTGCCGGCAGCGTAGTTGTAGGAGGCGGCACCGGGGAGCTGTTTTTT. Its translation is CAGSVVVGGGTGELFF.

This chain connects TRBV7-2 to TRBJ2-7; 15 bases line up with TRBD2. Trimming at V came to 1 base and at J to 7 bases, leaving 5 bases not matched to a gene. From germline, CDR1 is SGHTA and CDR2 FQGNSA. CDR3 size: 16 residues. In DNA form, the CDR3 reads TGTGCCAGCAGCTTAGAAGGGACTAGCGGGGGGCAAGAGCAGTACTTC. It encodes CASSLEGTSGGQEQYF.

The chain uses TRBV7-2 and TRBJ1-1; 9 bases line up with TRBD1. Germline CDR1 reads SGHTA; CDR2 reads FQGNSA. The CDR3 consists of 14 residues. J lost 5 bases, V lost 6 bases, and 7 bases had no gene match. DNA for the CDR3: TGTGCCAGCAGTCTGACAGGGGGAGTTACTGAAGCTTTCTTT. Amino acid sequence: CASSLTGGVTEAFF.

The V gene is TRBV7-7, the J gene TRBJ2-5, with D unresolved. The CDR3 is 13 amino acids. Per the germline V gene, CDR1 is SSHAT and CDR2 is FNYEAQ (reference sequence). Trimming removed 5 bases at V and 7 bases at J, with 14 bases between. This CDR3 is CASSDASGGTQYF. For the CDR3, the DNA is TGTGCCAGCAGCGATGCGTCGGGTGGGACCCAGTACTTC.

The rearrangement joins TRBV5-1 to TRBJ2-1; 14 bases fit TRBD2. Trimming cost V 3 bases and J 8 bases; bases outside gene matches: 7. The CDR3 extends over 16 amino acids. The germline V gene has CDR1 SGHRS and CDR2 YFSETQ. This chain's CDR3 is CASSYLPGLAGDEQFF. CDR3 in DNA: TGCGCCAGCAGCTACCTACCGGGACTAGCGGGAGATGAGCAGTTCTTC.

V usage is TRBV6-1 and J usage is TRBJ2-7, with TRBD1 as a possible D gene (5 bases). Trimming took 6 bases from V and 0 from J, leaving 6 bases between them. The CDR3 length is 12 residues. Germline values: CDR1 MNHNS, CDR2 SASEGT. The CDR3 reads CASSRDSYEQYF. The CDR3 DNA reads as TGTGCCAGCAGCAGGGACTCCTACGAGCAGTACTTC.

This clone occurred once. This chain links TRBV6-6 with TRBJ1-2; D not certain. Trimming took off 2 bases at V and 2 bases at J, with 12 bases between the two ends. CDR1 is MNHNY, CDR2 SVGAGI, per germline (reference sequence). This CDR3 has 15 residues. The CDR3 loop is CASSYAVSGNYGYTF. In nucleotides, the CDR3 is TGTGCCAGCAGTTACGCCGTCAGCGGAAACTATGGCTACACCTTC.

The rearrangement uses TRBV19 and TRBJ2-5; TRBD1 agrees at 9 bases. The CDR3 totals 16 residues. The germline gives CDR1 LNHDA, CDR2 SQIVND (reference sequence). With 4 bases clipped from V and 0 bases from J, the junction kept 6 bases outside the gene matches. The CDR3: CASSRGTGRYQETQYF. For the CDR3, the DNA is TGTGCCAGTAGTAGAGGGACAGGGAGGTACCAAGAGACCCAGTACTTC.

This sequence joins TRBV27 and TRBJ2-1; 10 positions agree with TRBD2. CDR3 length equals 14 residues. J was trimmed by 7 bases and V by 3 bases; bases with no gene match: 3. Germline-derived CDR1 and CDR2 are MNHEY and SMNVEV (reference sequence). CDR3 in DNA: TGTGCCAGCAGTTTTGGACTAGCGGTAAATGAGCAGTTCTTC. It translates to CASSFGLAVNEQFF.

This chain links TRBV12-2 with TRBJ2-3; TRBD2, the table's D call, lacks a check against the DNA. TRBV12-2 is noted as a pseudogene. This CDR3 is built from 21 residues. CDR3 protein: CASRLARRTRIWKDGTDTQYF. The CDR3 bases are TGTGCAAGTCGCTTAGCGAGAAGGACTAGGATTTGGAAGGATGGCACAGATACGCAGTATTTT.